The 32 T cell receptor beta chains in this list originate from one sample, sequenced in a study of memory CD4+ T cells and cytomegalovirus serostatus (dated by TCRdb to between 2018 and 2021). Single viable CD3+CD4+CD8-CD45RO+ cells were sorted as memory CD4+ T cells on a FACSAria II. The method was the immunoSEQ multiplex PCR assay. In its TCRdb copy, this immuneACCESS table keeps in-frame sequences only and misses some clones. Where compared with another copy, unresolved V genes explain less than half of these, and the others have no known cause. A total of approximately 47,000 clones appear in this sample, 78% of them only once. The top ten constitute 0.94% of the sample. Specimen: memory CD4+ T cells from blood. All receptors derive from an adult in good health and CMV-seronegative.

The chain carries TRBV19 and TRBJ1-1, with 9 bases aligning to TRBD1. Trimming cost V 5 bases and J 8 bases; bases outside gene matches: 6. The CDR3 consists of 13 residues. The germline V gene encodes CDR1 LNHDA and CDR2 SQIVND (reference sequence). Here the CDR3 DNA reads TGTGCCAGTAGTGCCGGGACAGGGAGGGAAGCTTTCTTT. Encoded protein: CASSAGTGREAFF.

The chain uses TRBV19 and TRBJ1-1; no firm D call. The V end lost 3 bases, the J end lost 1 base, and 6 bases lay between the germline ends. This CDR3 region has 13 residues. CDR1 and CDR2 from the germline V gene are LNHDA and SQIVND (reference sequence). The CDR3 bases are TGTGCCAGTAGTATGCGGCGGAACACTGAAGCTTTCTTT. It translates to CASSMRRNTEAFF.

The V call is TRBV12-5, the J call TRBJ2-1; 10 bases map to TRBD2. This CDR3 is 16 amino acids long. Per the germline V gene, CDR1 is LGHNT and CDR2 is FRNRAP. The V and J ends lost 2 bases and 5 bases, in that order; junction bases with no gene match: 6. This chain's CDR3 is CASGLTLAGANNEQFF. The CDR3 bases are TGTGCTAGTGGTTTGACGCTAGCGGGAGCCAACAATGAGCAGTTCTTC. The full variable domain, rest sourced from reference TRBV12-5 and TRBJ2-1, is DARVTQTPRHKVTEMGQEVTMRCQPILGHNTVFWYRQTMMQGLELLAYFRNRAPLDDSGMPKDRFSAEMPDATLATLKIQPSEPRDSAVYFCASGLTLAGANNEQFFGPGTRLTVL.

The CDR3 spells CASSQDLQGAYEQYF. The CDR3 nucleotides are TGCGCCAGCAGCCAAGATTTACAGGGGGCTTACGAGCAGTACTTC. The chain recombines TRBV4-3 with TRBJ2-7; TRBD1 matches at 9 bases. After removal of 0 bases from V and 4 bases from J, the junction contained 4 bases not matched to a gene. The CDR3 covers 15 residues. Germline V gene lookup returns CDR1 LGHNA and CDR2 YSLEER.

CDR3 sequence: CASSSGTLQTEQYF. The CDR3 DNA reads as TGTGCCAGCAGCTCCGGGACTCTTCAGACCGAGCAGTACTTC. This chain links TRBV4-2 with TRBJ2-7; tentative D call: TRBD2 (6 bases). With 5 bases removed from V and 6 bases from J, the gap between germline ends came to 17 bases. Germline CDR1 is LGHNA and CDR2 is YNFKEQ. This CDR3 comprises 14 residues.

The chain uses TRBV11-2 and TRBJ1-2; no clear D gene. CDR1 is SGHAT, CDR2 FQNNGV, per germline. V lost 5 bases and J 0 bases, leaving 7 bases between the germline ends. The CDR3 loop spans 13 amino acids. Written as DNA, the CDR3 is TGTGCCAGCAGCCCATCCCCTAACTATGGCTACACCTTC. It is translated as CASSPSPNYGYTF.

V gene TRBV5-6 combines with J gene TRBJ1-2; TRBD1 matches 7 bases. The CDR3 spans 16 residues. Trimming removed 4 bases from V and 7 bases from J; junction bases left unmatched: 16. Per germline, CDR1 SGHDT and CDR2 YYEEEE. CDR3 loop: CASSPVADRASGGYTF. CDR3 DNA: TGTGCCAGCAGCCCAGTAGCCGACAGGGCCTCCGGTGGCTACACCTTC. The whole variable domain, remainder taken from reference TRBV5-6 and TRBJ1-2, is DAGVTQSPTHLIKTRGQQVTLRCSPKSGHDTVSWYQQALGQGPQFIFQYYEEEERQRGNFPDRFSGHQFPNYSSELNVNALLLGDSALYLCASSPVADRASGGYTFGSGTRLTVV.

The chain has TRBV11-2 and TRBJ2-7; TRBD1 is a possible D gene (5 bases). Trimming pared 0 bases from V and 2 bases from J, leaving 11 bases between. The CDR3 is made up of 15 amino acids. Germline CDR1 is SGHAT and CDR2 is FQNNGV. The CDR3 here is CASSLEGHPPYEQYF. The DNA of the CDR3 is TGTGCCAGCAGCTTAGAGGGGCACCCGCCCTACGAGCAGTACTTC.

J is TRBJ1-6 and V is TRBV5-1, with D unclear. CDR1 and CDR2 (germline): SGHRS, YFSETQ. V was shortened by 0 bases and J by 6 bases, with 4 bases between the two germline ends. CDR3 length: 13 residues. The CDR3, as DNA: TGCGCCAGCAGCTTGGCCATTAATTCACCCCTCCACTTT. Its translation: CASSLAINSPLHF.

This chain joins TRBV28 and TRBJ1-2, with 10 bases fitting TRBD1. The CDR3 spans 15 residues. The V and J ends lost 7 bases and 4 bases, in that order; junction bases with no gene match: 9. CDR1 MDHEN and CDR2 SYDVKM come from the germline V gene. CDR3 DNA sequence: TGTGCCAGCACCCTCCCGGACAGGGGGTTCTATGGCTACACCTTC. This gives the protein CASTLPDRGFYGYTF.

This chain uses TRBV7-3 with TRBJ2-6, with TRBD1 matching over 7 bases. This CDR3 is 19 amino acids long. Per the germline V gene, CDR1 is SGHTA and CDR2 is FQGTGA. J lost 3 bases, V lost 2 bases, and 13 bases had no gene match. DNA for the CDR3: TGTGCCAGCAGCTTATGGGATCGGGACAGCTTACGTGGGGCCAACGTCCTGACTTTC. This encodes CASSLWDRDSLRGANVLTF.

This rearrangement joins TRBV6-1 to TRBJ1-2, with a weak D call TRBD1 (6 bases). Germline V gives CDR1 MNHNS, CDR2 SASEGT. V lost 11 bases and J lost 6, with 25 bases in between. CDR3 length: 15 amino acids. The CDR3 DNA follows: TGTGCCGGTTCGACAGGTGCGTGGCGGGCGCATGGCTACACCTTC. Protein sequence: CAGSTGAWRAHGYTF.

The chain combines TRBV28 with TRBJ1-4, with a possible D match to TRBD1 (5 bases). CDR3 length equals 14 residues. The V end was cut by 5 bases, the J end by 1 base, with 8 bases between. Per the germline V gene, CDR1 is MDHEN and CDR2 is SYDVKM. The CDR3 here is CASSGGVTNEKLFF. The CDR3 nucleotides read TGTGCCAGCAGTGGGGGGGTAACTAATGAAAAACTGTTTTTT. The full variable domain, rest sourced from reference TRBV28 and TRBJ1-4, is DVKVTQSSRYLVKRTGEKVFLECVQDMDHENMFWYRQDPGLGLRLIYFSYDVKMKEKGDIPEGYSVSREKKERFSLILESASTNQTSMYLCASSGGVTNEKLFFGSGTQLSVL.

The chain recombines TRBV11-2 with TRBJ1-1; D possibly corresponds to TRBD1 (5 bases). With 1 base removed from V and 2 bases from J, the gap between germline ends came to 14 bases. CDR3 length: 16 amino acids. Germline CDR1 and CDR2: SGHAT and FQNNGV. The CDR3 DNA is TGTGCCAGCAGCTTAGCTTTCAGGACACCAAACACTGAAGCTTTCTTT. Protein sequence: CASSLAFRTPNTEAFF.

The chain uses TRBV5-1 and TRBJ1-1; D remains unclear. The CDR3 sequence is 14 residues long. Trimming shortened V by 1 base and J by 2 bases, and 9 bases separated the two germline ends. Germline CDR1 reads SGHRS; CDR2 reads YFSETQ. For the CDR3, the DNA is TGCGCCAGCAGCTTGTCTAGTGGAAACACTGAAGCTTTCTTT. Protein: CASSLSSGNTEAFF.

The CDR3 DNA reads as TGTGCCAGCAGTGAAGGGGAGCTCCCTAGCTATGGCTACACCTTC. Its translation is CASSEGELPSYGYTF. The rearrangement links TRBV2 to TRBJ1-2, with D unclear. There are 15 residues in the CDR3. The V and J ends lost 1 base and 4 bases respectively, with 13 bases between them. Germline assignment: CDR1 SNHLY and CDR2 FYNNEI.

CDR3 sequence (DNA): TGTGCCAGCAGCTTAGAATTAGGGGGGCAATACAATGAGCAGTTCTTC. This translates into CASSLELGGQYNEQFF. This chain links TRBV7-8 with TRBJ2-1; D is tentatively TRBD1 or TRBD2 (6 bases each). V shed 1 base and J shed 4 bases, with 14 bases lying between them. Germline V gene lookup returns CDR1 SGHVS and CDR2 FQNEAQ. This CDR3 region has 16 residues.

The V gene is TRBV5-1, the J gene TRBJ2-1; no definite D call. Germline loops: CDR1 SGHRS, CDR2 YFSETQ. V lost 1 base, J lost 9 bases, and 5 bases lay in between. The length of the CDR3 is 11 residues. The CDR3 DNA follows: TGCGCCAGCAGCTTGCTCAGTGAGCAGTTCTTC. Translation: CASSLLSEQFF. The full variable domain, completed using reference TRBV5-1 and TRBJ2-1, is KAGVTQTPRYLIKTRGQQVTLSCSPISGHRSVSWYQQTPGQGLQFLFEYFSETQRNKGNFPGRFSGRQFSNSRSEMNVSTLELGDSALYLCASSLLSEQFFGPGTRLTVL.

The chain couples TRBV4-2 to TRBJ2-5; no definite D call. This CDR3 is 17 amino acids long. CDR1 and CDR2 from the germline V gene are LGHNA and YNFKEQ. V was cut by 0 bases and J by 1 base, with 15 bases left in between. As DNA, the CDR3 is TGTGCCAGCAGCCAAGATTCTGCGAAAAGCATCCAAGAGACCCAGTACTTC. Its translation is CASSQDSAKSIQETQYF.

V usage is TRBV27 and J usage is TRBJ2-3; D is uncertain. Trimming took off 6 bases at V and 2 bases at J, with 12 bases between the two ends. The length of the CDR3 is 14 residues. Germline CDR1 is MNHEY and CDR2 is SMNVEV (reference sequence). The CDR3 DNA follows: TGTGCCAGCAGCGGTGGTTTAGCCACAGATACGCAGTATTTT. Residues: CASSGGLATDTQYF.

In DNA form, the CDR3 reads TGTGCCAGCAGTTACGGCAACTCCTACGAGCAGTACTTC. Protein product: CASSYGNSYEQYF. This chain connects TRBV6-6 to TRBJ2-7; D gene ambiguous. V lost 2 bases and J 0 bases, leaving 5 bases between the germline ends. CDR3 length: 13 residues. Germline V gene data show CDR1 as MNHNY and CDR2 as SVGAGI (reference sequence).

The gene calls are TRBV7-8 and TRBJ1-4; D is ambiguous. V was cut by 1 base and J by 4 bases, with 16 bases left in between. The CDR3 has 17 amino acids. Germline V gene sequence: CDR1 SGHVS, CDR2 FQNEAQ. The chain's CDR3 is CASSLGAGPRYNEKLFF. The CDR3 DNA follows: TGTGCCAGCAGCTTAGGGGCAGGCCCCCGTTATAATGAAAAACTGTTTTTT.

The genes are TRBV14 and TRBJ1-6; 8 bases agree with TRBD1. Germline V gives CDR1 SGHDN, CDR2 FVKESK. This CDR3 is 15 amino acids long. Unmatched junction bases numbered 13, after V lost 4 bases and J lost 14 bases. The CDR3 reads CASSPVPGQAAALHF. DNA for the CDR3: TGTGCCAGCAGCCCTGTCCCGGGACAGGCCGCGGCCCTCCACTTT.

The chain recombines TRBV4-2 with TRBJ1-3; D is possibly TRBD1 (5 bases). Between the trimmed V and J ends, which lost 3 bases and 4 bases, there was a span of 16 bases. CDR3 length: 16 residues. CDR1 is LGHNA, CDR2 YNFKEQ, per germline. The CDR3 sequence is CASSHHSGTGGNTIYF. The CDR3, as DNA: TGTGCCAGCAGCCACCACTCGGGGACCGGCGGAAACACCATATATTTT.

The sample holds one count of this clone. The J gene is TRBJ1-5, the V gene TRBV19, with D possibly TRBD1 on 6 matching bases. There are 14 residues in the CDR3. Germline lookup yields CDR1 LNHDA and CDR2 SQIVND (reference sequence). Trimming cost V 5 bases and J 9 bases, with 17 bases left between them. The CDR3 bases are TGTGCCAGTAGTCAGGGGTCCTTTGGGAGGCCCCAGCATTTT. This codes for CASSQGSFGRPQHF.

CDR3 sequence (DNA): TGCAGCTCCCGCTATCGGGGCACTGAAGCTTTCTTT. Its protein product is CSSRYRGTEAFF. The chain is built from TRBV29-1 and TRBJ1-1; D call uncertain. CDR1 and CDR2 from the germline V gene are SQVTM and ANQGSEA. This CDR3 is built from 12 residues. Trimming took off 8 bases at V and 4 bases at J, with 14 bases between the two ends. Drawing the rest from reference TRBV29-1 and TRBJ1-1, the complete variable domain is SAVISQKPSRDICQRGTSLTIQCQVDSQVTMMFWYRQQPGQSLTLIATANQGSEATYESGFVIDKFPISRPNLTFSTLTVSNMSPEDSSIYLCSSRYRGTEAFFGQGTRLTVV.

The V gene is TRBV20-1, the J gene TRBJ1-2, with D tentatively TRBD1 (5 bases). The CDR3 covers 11 residues. The ends were cut back, 5 bases at V and 2 bases at J, with 6 bases in the middle. CDR1 is DFQATT, CDR2 SNEGSKA, per germline (reference sequence). In nucleotides, the CDR3 is TGCAGTGCTCGACAGAACTATGGCTACACCTTC. Protein product: CSARQNYGYTF.

The chain is built from TRBV5-6 and TRBJ2-5; D is possibly TRBD2 (6 bases). From germline, CDR1 is SGHDT and CDR2 YYEEEE. V was pared by 2 bases and J by 4 bases, with 18 bases between. The CDR3 runs 16 residues. CDR3 in amino acids: CASSFKGAGIGETQYF. The CDR3 DNA is TGTGCCAGCAGCTTTAAGGGTGCGGGAATCGGAGAGACCCAGTACTTC.

This chain joins TRBV7-2 and TRBJ2-1; no reliable D call. Trimming pared 0 bases from V and 5 bases from J, leaving 11 bases between. Germline V gene sequence: CDR1 SGHTA, CDR2 FQGNSA. CDR3 size: 15 residues. In DNA, the CDR3 is TGTGCCAGCAGCTTAGCAGGGCTGGCGGACAATGAGCAGTTCTTC. Protein sequence: CASSLAGLADNEQFF.

This chain connects TRBV5-8 to TRBJ2-2; D is possibly TRBD1 (5 bases). Trimming removed 2 bases from V and 3 bases from J, with 11 bases in between. CDR3 length: 15 amino acids. Germline assignment: CDR1 SGHTS and CDR2 YDEGEE. The CDR3 nucleotides are TGTGCCAGCAGCTTAAGGGGCAGTGACACCGGGGAGCTGTTTTTT. This gives the protein CASSLRGSDTGELFF.

The chain joins TRBV2 to TRBJ1-3; D might be TRBD1 (5 bases). The germline CDR1 and CDR2 sequences are SNHLY and FYNNEI. V dropped 4 bases and J dropped 3 bases, with 10 bases sitting between them. The CDR3 is 14 residues long. In DNA, the CDR3 is TGTGCCAGCAGTGTTGAGGGGTTTGGAAACACCATATATTTT. Its protein product is CASSVEGFGNTIYF.

The table lists this clone with a count of one. The V gene is TRBV18, the J gene TRBJ2-2, with D perhaps matching TRBD2 (6 bases). The V end lost 3 bases, the J end lost 0 bases, and 20 bases lay between the germline ends. The CDR3 totals 19 residues. The germline V gene has CDR1 KGHSH and CDR2 LQKENI. CDR3 coding DNA: TGTGCCAGCTCACCTAGTGGGGACTCGCTCCTCTCGAACACCGGGGAGCTGTTTTTT. It codes for CASSPSGDSLLSNTGELFF.